These 11 T cell receptor beta chains were all obtained from the same sample, sequenced in a study of PD-L1 blockade in urothelial cancer. The protocol was immunoSEQ multiplex PCR, while the TCRdb copy is restricted to in-frame clones and leaves out a portion. There are around 25,000 clones in the sample; roughly 89% occur only once, and 3% lies in the top ten. The sample consisted of PBMCs, taken around atezolizumab (anti-PD-L1) treatment. The receptor source for this set is a man aged 45-60 years with urothelial cancer.

The chain is built from TRBV10-3 and TRBJ1-5; D ambiguous. The CDR3 sequence is 14 residues long. CDR1 and CDR2 (germline): ENHRY, SYGVKD. V lost 0 bases, J lost 4 bases, and 7 bases lay in between. In nucleotides, the CDR3 is TGTGCCATCAGTGAGTCGTTCGGGAATCAGCCCCAGCATTTT. Protein sequence: CAISESFGNQPQHF.

In its sample, this clone was seen a few times. V gene TRBV25-1 combines with J gene TRBJ1-2; 8 bases are a match to TRBD1. The CDR3 is made up of 15 amino acids. Germline V CDR1 and CDR2: MGHDK, SYGVNS. Trimming removed 1 base from V and 7 bases from J; junction bases left unmatched: 8. CDR3: CASSEFGRTGFGYTF. CDR3 bases: TGTGCCAGCAGTGAATTTGGGAGGACAGGGTTTGGCTACACCTTC.

This clone was observed a few times. The chain is built from TRBV11-2 and TRBJ2-1; D is undetermined. Between the trimmed V and J ends, which lost 4 bases and 4 bases, there was a span of 14 bases. This CDR3 contains 15 residues. Germline lookup yields CDR1 SGHAT and CDR2 FQNNGV. The CDR3 DNA reads as TGTGCCAGCAGCTCCTTGGAGCCGCTATACAATGAGCAGTTCTTC. It translates to CASSSLEPLYNEQFF.

This chain uses TRBV5-1 with TRBJ2-5; 7 bases line up with TRBD1. Germline CDR1 and CDR2: SGHRS and YFSETQ. The V and J ends lost 4 bases and 10 bases, in that order; junction bases with no gene match: 10. The CDR3 contains 13 residues. CDR3 residues: CASSQDRRWVQYF. DNA of the CDR3: TGCGCCAGCAGCCAGGACAGGCGTTGGGTCCAGTACTTC. Together with reference TRBV5-1 and TRBJ2-5, the CDR3 gives the full variable domain: KAGVTQTPRYLIKTRGQQVTLSCSPISGHRSVSWYQQTPGQGLQFLFEYFSETQRNKGNFPGRFSGRQFSNSRSEMNVSTLELGDSALYLCASSQDRRWVQYFGPGTRLLVL.

V is TRBV10-3 and J is TRBJ2-5, with D perhaps TRBD2 (7 bases). V was shortened by 8 bases and J by 5 bases, with 15 bases between the two germline ends. Germline V CDR1 and CDR2: ENHRY, SYGVKD. This CDR3 has 13 amino acids. The CDR3 loop is CAIWGGSWETQYF. In DNA form, the CDR3 reads TGTGCCATCTGGGGGGGCTCGTGGGAGACCCAGTACTTC.

V is TRBV4-2 and J is TRBJ1-2, with D unresolved. Germline assignment: CDR1 LGHNA and CDR2 YNFKEQ. The CDR3 has 14 residues. Deletions cut 0 bases from V and 3 bases from J, with 8 bases between. The CDR3 DNA follows: TGTGCCAGCAGCCAAGAACCGCTAGACTATGGCTACACCTTC. This sequence encodes CASSQEPLDYGYTF.

V gene TRBV4-3 combines with J gene TRBJ2-3; 11 bases line up with TRBD2. The CDR3 spans 16 residues. The germline gives CDR1 LGHNA, CDR2 YSLEER. The J segment lost 3 bases and the V segment lost 1 base, leaving 3 bases of the junction unmatched. The CDR3, as DNA: TGCGCCAGCAGCCAAGGGCTAGCGGGAGGTACAGATACGCAGTATTTT. This sequence encodes CASSQGLAGGTDTQYF.

This chain connects TRBV11-3 to TRBJ2-1; TRBD2 aligns across 9 bases. CDR3 length equals 15 residues. Germline CDR1 and CDR2: SGHNT and YENEEA. V gave up 8 bases and J gave up 8 bases; unmatched junction bases: 13. The CDR3 region has the DNA TGTGCCAGCGCCCTTGATAGCGGGAGTGCGGATGAGCAGTTCTTC. This encodes CASALDSGSADEQFF.

This chain joins TRBV7-3 and TRBJ2-2; a possible D gene is TRBD2 (5 bases). This CDR3 has 17 residues. Trimming stripped 2 bases from V and 5 bases from J, with 18 bases between. Germline CDR1 SGHTA, CDR2 FQGTGA. CDR3 nucleotides: TGTGCCAGCAGCTTAGAACGGCTAGCCAACCCAACCGGGGAGCTGTTTTTT. Its translation: CASSLERLANPTGELFF.

V usage is TRBV9 and J usage is TRBJ2-5; no reliable D call. Germline V CDR1 and CDR2: SGDLS, YYNGEE. The CDR3 length is 14 residues. With 0 bases removed from V and 2 bases from J, the gap between germline ends came to 8 bases. The CDR3 protein is CASSVGHGQETQYF. In DNA form, the CDR3 reads TGTGCCAGCAGCGTAGGACATGGACAAGAGACCCAGTACTTC.

This chain links TRBV7-6 with TRBJ2-3; 9 bases match TRBD2. CDR1 is SGHVS, CDR2 FNYEAQ, per germline. V trimming: 1 base; J trimming: 0 bases; junction bases outside the gene matches: 2. The CDR3 has 16 amino acids. The CDR3 sequence: CASSLGAGGSTDTQYF. CDR3 in DNA: TGTGCCAGCAGCTTAGGAGCGGGGGGCAGCACAGATACGCAGTATTTT.